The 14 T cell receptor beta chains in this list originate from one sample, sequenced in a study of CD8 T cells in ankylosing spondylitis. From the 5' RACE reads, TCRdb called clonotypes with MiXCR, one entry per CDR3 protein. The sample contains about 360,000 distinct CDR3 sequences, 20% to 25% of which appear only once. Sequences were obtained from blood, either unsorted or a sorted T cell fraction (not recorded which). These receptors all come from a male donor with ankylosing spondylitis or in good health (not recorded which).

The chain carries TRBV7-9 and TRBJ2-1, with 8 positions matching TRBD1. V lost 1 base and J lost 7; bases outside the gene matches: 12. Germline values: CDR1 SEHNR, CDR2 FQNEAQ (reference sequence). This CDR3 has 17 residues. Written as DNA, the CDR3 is TGTGCCAGCAGCTTAGATGACAGGGGCCCTTTAAAGAATGAGCAGTTCTTC. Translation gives CASSLDDRGPLKNEQFF.

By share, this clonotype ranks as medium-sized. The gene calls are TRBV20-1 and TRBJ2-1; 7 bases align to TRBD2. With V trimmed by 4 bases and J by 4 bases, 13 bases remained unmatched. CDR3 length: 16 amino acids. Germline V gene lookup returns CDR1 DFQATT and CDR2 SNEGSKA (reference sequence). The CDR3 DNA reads TGCAGTGCTACCCTCCCACTTAGCGGGCGGTACAATGAGCAGTTCTTC. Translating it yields CSATLPLSGRYNEQFF.

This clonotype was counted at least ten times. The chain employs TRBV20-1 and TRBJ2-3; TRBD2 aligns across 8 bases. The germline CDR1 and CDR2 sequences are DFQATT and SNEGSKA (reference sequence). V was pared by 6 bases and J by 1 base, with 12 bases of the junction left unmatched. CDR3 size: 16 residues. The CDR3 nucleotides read TGCAGTGCCCAGACTCCCTGGCGGGAGGGCACAGATACGCAGTATTTT. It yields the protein CSAQTPWREGTDTQYF.

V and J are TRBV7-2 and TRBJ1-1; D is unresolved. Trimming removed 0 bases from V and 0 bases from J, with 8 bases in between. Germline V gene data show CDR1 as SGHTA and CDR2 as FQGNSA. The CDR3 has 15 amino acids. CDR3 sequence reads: CASSLAVHMNTEAFF. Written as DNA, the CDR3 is TGTGCCAGCAGCTTAGCTGTGCATATGAACACTGAAGCTTTCTTT.

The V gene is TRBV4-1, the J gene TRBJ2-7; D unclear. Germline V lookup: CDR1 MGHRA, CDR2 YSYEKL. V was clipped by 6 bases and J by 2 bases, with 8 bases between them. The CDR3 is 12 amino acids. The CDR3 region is CASRDDTYEQYF. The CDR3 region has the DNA TGCGCCAGCAGGGACGACACCTACGAGCAGTACTTC.

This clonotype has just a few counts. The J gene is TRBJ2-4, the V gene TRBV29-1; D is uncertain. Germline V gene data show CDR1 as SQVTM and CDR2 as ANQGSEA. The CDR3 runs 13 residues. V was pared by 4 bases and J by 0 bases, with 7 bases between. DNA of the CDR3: TGCAGCGTTGTTGAAGAAGCCAAAAACATTCAGTACTTC. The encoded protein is CSVVEEAKNIQYF.

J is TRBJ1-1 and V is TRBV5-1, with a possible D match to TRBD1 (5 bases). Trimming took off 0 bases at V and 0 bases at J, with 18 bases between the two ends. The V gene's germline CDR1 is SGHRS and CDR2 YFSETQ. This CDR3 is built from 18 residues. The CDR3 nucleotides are TGCGCCAGCAGCTTGGCCGGGACTCACTCGCCCCTGAACACTGAAGCTTTCTTT. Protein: CASSLAGTHSPLNTEAFF.

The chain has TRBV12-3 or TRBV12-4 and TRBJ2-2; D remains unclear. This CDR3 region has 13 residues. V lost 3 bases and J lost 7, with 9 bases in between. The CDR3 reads CASSFSADGELFF. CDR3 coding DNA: TGTGCCAGCAGTTTCTCAGCTGACGGGGAGCTGTTTTTT.

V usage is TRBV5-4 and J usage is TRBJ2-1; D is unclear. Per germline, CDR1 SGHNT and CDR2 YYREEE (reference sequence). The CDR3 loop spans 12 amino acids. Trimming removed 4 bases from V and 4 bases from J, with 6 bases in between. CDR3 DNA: TGTGCCAGCAGCGACGCGTACAATGAGCAGTTCTTC. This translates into CASSDAYNEQFF.

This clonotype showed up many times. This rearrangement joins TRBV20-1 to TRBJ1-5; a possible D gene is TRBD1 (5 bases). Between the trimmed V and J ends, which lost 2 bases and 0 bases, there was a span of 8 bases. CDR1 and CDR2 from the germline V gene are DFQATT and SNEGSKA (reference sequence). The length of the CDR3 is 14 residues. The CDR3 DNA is TGCAGTGCTAGACGGGGGAATAGCAATCAGCCCCAGCATTTT. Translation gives CSARRGNSNQPQHF.

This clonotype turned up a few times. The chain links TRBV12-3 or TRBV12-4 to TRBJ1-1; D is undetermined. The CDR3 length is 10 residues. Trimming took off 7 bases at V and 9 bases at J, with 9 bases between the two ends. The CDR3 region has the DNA TGTGCCAGCAAGGGAGGACAAGCTTTCTTT. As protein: CASKGGQAFF.

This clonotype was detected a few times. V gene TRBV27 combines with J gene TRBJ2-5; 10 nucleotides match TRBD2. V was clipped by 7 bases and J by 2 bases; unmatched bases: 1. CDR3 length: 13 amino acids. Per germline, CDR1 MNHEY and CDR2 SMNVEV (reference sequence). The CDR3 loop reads CASKRGGQETQYF. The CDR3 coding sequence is TGTGCCAGCAAGCGGGGGGGACAAGAGACCCAGTACTTC.

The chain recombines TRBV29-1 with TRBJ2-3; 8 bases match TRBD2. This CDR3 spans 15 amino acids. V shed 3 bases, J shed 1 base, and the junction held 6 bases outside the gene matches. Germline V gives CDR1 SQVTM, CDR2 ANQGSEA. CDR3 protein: CSVEDAGGGTDTQYF. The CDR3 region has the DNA TGCAGCGTTGAGGACGCCGGGGGGGGCACAGATACGCAGTATTTT.

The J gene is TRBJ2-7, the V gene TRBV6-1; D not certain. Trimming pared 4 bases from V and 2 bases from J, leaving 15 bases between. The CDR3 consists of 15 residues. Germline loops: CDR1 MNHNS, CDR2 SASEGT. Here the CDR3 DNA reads TGTGCCAGCAGTGTTTACCACGGACCCCCCTACGAGCAGTACTTC. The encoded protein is CASSVYHGPPYEQYF.